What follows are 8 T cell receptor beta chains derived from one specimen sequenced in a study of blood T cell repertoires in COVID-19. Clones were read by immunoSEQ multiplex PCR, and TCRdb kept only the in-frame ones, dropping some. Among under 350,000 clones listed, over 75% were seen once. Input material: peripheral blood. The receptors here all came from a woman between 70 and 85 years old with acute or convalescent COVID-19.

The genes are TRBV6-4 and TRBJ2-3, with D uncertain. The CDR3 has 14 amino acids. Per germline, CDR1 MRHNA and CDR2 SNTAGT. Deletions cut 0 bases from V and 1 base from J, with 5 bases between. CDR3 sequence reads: CASSDSKRTDTQYF. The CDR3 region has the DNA TGTGCCAGCAGTGACTCGAAGCGCACAGATACGCAGTATTTT.

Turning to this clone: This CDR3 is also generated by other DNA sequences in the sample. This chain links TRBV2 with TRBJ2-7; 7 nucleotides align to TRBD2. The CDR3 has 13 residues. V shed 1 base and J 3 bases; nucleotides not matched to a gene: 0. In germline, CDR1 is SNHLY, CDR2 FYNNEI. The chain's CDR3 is CASSEGEGYEQYF. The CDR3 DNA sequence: TGTGCCAGCAGTGAAGGGGAGGGCTACGAGCAGTACTTC. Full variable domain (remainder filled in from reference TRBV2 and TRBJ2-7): EPEVTQTPSHQVTQMGQEVILRCVPISNHLYFYWYRQILGQKVEFLVSFYNNEISEKSEIFDDQFSVERPDGSNFTLKIRSTKLEDSAMYFCASSEGEGYEQYFGPGTRLTVT.

The CDR3 is CASSLRQDSNGYTF. The CDR3 DNA reads TGTGCCAGCAGCCTAAGACAGGACTCTAATGGCTACACCTTC. The chain uses TRBV7-9 and TRBJ1-2; D is possibly TRBD1 (6 bases). Germline assignment: CDR1 SEHNR and CDR2 FQNEAQ (reference sequence). V was trimmed by 5 bases and J by 6 bases, leaving 16 bases between them. The CDR3 has 14 amino acids.

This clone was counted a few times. The CDR3 DNA sequence: TGCGCCAGCAGCCAAGCTGGGGGCTACTTGAACACTGAAGCTTTCTTT. Residues: CASSQAGGYLNTEAFF. The V gene is TRBV4-1, the J gene TRBJ1-1; D may be TRBD1 (6 bases). The CDR3 length is 16 residues. V was trimmed by 1 base and J by 0 bases, leaving 12 bases between them. Germline lookup yields CDR1 MGHRA and CDR2 YSYEKL.

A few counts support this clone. The CDR3 coding sequence is TGTGCCAGCAGCTGGGAGACAGGGGTCTATGGCTACACCTTC. This translates into CASSWETGVYGYTF. The chain recombines TRBV3-1 (or the pseudogene TRBV3-2) with TRBJ1-2; TRBD1 aligns across 8 bases. This CDR3 contains 14 residues. From germline, CDR1 is LGHDT and CDR2 YNNKEL (reference sequence). V dropped 5 bases and J dropped 4; count of bases not matched to a gene: 6.

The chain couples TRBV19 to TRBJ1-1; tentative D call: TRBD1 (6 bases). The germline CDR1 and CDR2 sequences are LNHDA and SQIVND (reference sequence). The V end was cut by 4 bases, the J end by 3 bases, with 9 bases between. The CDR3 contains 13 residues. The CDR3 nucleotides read TGTGCCAGTAGTAATTACAGGGACACTGAAGCTTTCTTT. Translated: CASSNYRDTEAFF.

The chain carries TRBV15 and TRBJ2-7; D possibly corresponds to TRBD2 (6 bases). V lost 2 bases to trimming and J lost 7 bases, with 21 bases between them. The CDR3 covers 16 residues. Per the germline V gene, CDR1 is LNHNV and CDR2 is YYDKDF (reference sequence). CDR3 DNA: TGTGCCACCAGCAGAAGGGGAGGACGCGGGTCTATAGAGCAGTACTTC. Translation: CATSRRGGRGSIEQYF.

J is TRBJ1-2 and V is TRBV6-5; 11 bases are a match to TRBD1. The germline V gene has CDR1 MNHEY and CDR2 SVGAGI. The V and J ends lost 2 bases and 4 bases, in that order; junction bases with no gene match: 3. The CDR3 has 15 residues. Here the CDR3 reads CASSYVGTGGYGYTF. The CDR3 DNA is TGTGCCAGCAGTTACGTTGGGACAGGGGGCTATGGCTACACCTTC.